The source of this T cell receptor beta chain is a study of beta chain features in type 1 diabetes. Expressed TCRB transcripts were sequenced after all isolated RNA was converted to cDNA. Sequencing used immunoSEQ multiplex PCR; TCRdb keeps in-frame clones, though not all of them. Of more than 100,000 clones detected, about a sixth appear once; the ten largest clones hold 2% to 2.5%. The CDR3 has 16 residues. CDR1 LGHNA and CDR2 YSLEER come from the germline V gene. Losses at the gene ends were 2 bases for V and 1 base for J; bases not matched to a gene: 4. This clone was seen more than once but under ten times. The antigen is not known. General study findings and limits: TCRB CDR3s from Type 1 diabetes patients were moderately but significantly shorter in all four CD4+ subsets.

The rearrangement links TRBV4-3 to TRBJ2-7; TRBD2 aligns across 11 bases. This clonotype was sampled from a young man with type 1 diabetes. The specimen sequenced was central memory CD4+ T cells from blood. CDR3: CASSQTGTSGSYEQYF. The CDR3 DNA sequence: TGCGCCAGCAGCCAAACTGGGACTAGCGGTTCCTACGAGCAGTACTTC.